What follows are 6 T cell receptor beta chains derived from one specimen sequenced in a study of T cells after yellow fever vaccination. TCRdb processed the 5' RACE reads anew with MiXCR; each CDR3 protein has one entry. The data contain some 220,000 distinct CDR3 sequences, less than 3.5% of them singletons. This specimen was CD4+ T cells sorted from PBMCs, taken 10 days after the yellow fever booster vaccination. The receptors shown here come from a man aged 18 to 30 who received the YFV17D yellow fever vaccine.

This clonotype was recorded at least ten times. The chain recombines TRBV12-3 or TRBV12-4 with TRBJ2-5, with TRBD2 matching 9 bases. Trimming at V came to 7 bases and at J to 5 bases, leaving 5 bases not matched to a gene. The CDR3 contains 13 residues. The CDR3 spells CASNRLAGETQYF. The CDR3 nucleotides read TGTGCCAGCAACCGGCTAGCGGGGGAGACCCAGTACTTC.

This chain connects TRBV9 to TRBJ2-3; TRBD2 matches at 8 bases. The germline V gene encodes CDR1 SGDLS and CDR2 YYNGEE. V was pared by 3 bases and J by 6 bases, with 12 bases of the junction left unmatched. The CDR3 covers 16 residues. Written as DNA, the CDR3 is TGTGCCAGCAGCGCCACGGGCTTAGCGGGGACTGATACGCAGTATTTT. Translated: CASSATGLAGTDTQYF.

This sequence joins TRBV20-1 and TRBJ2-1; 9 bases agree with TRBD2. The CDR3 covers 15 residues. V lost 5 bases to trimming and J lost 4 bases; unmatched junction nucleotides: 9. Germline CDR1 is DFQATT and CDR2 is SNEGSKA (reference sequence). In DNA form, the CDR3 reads TGCAGTGCTCCGCGCGGGAGGGGGGGATACAATGAGCAGTTCTTC. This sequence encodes CSAPRGRGGYNEQFF.

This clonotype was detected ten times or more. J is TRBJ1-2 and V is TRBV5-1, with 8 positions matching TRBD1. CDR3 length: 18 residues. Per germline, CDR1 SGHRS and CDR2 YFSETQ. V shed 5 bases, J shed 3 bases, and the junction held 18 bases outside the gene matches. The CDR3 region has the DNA TGCGCCAGCAGGGACGCGGGACAGGCGGCTTCAGGGGACTATGGCTACACCTTC. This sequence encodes CASRDAGQAASGDYGYTF.

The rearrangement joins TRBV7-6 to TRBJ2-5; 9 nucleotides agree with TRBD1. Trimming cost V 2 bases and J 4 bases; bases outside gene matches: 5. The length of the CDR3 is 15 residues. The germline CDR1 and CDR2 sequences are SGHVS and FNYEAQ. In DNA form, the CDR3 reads TGTGCCAGCAGCTTAAGAAGACAGGGGGGAGAGACCCAGTACTTC. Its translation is CASSLRRQGGETQYF.

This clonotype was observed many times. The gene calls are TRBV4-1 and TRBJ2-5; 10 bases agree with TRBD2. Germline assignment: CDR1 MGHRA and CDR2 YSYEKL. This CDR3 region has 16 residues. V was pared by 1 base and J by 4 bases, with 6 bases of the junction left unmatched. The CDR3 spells CASSQGVAGGRETQYF. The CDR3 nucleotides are TGCGCCAGCAGCCAAGGGGTAGCGGGGGGTAGAGAGACCCAGTACTTC.